This TCR beta chain was retrieved from a study of T cell repertoires in cytomegalovirus infection. This clonotype was seen a handful of times. Antigen unknown. TCRdb fed the reads into MiXCR, producing one record per CDR3 protein. The sample consists of 700,000 to 950,000 distinct CDR3 sequences, 30% to 35% of them appearing once. This CDR3 contains 15 residues. The ends were cut back, 0 bases at V and 5 bases at J, with 12 bases in the middle. Germline CDR1 MNHEY, CDR2 SVGAGI. This chain joins TRBV6-5 and TRBJ2-3; D is unclear. The source of this sequence is a human donor in good health (CMV status not recorded). Some clones in this sample may be carry-over from other donors' samples. The sample was cultured CD8+ T cells from PBMCs, taken from culture after CMV antigen stimulation. CDR3 nucleotides: TGTGCCAGCAGTTACTCCTCATACTACAAAGATACGCAGTATTTT. Translation: CASSYSSYYKDTQYF.